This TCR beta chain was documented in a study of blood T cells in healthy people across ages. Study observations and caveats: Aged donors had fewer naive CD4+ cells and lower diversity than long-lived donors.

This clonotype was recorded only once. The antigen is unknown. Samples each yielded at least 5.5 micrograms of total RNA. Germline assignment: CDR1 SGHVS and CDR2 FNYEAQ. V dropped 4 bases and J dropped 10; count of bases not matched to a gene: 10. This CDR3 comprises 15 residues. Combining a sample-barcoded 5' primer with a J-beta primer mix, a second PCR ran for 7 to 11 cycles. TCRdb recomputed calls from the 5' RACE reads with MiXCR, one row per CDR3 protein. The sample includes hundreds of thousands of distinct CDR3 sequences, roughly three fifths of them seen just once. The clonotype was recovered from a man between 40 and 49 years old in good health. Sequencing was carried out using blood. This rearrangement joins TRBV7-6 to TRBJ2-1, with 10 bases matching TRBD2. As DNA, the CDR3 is TGTGCCAGCAGCTCTACGACTAGCGGGTCTAGCGAGCAGTTCTTC. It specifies CASSSTTSGSSEQFF. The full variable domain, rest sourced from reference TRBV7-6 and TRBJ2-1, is GAGVSQSPRYKVTKRGQDVALRCDPISGHVSLYWYRQALGQGPEFLTYFNYEAQQDKSGLPNDRFSAERPEGSISTLTIQRTEQRDSAMYRCASSSTTSGSSEQFFGPGTRLTVL.